The T cell receptor beta chain under discussion was sequenced for a study of T cells in Graves' hyperthyroidism and ophthalmopathy. On the study more broadly: Peripheral blood was taken when the disease was first diagnosed, before any treatment began.

V shed 8 bases and J shed 7 bases, with 15 bases lying between them. The germline V gene encodes CDR1 SQVTM and CDR2 ANQGSEA. CDR3 length: 12 amino acids. The study defined stable Graves' hyperthyroidism as no ophthalmopathy progression within 18 months. The PBMCs were taken from about 9.7 ml of fresh peripheral blood. The source material, RNA transcripts, was used to amplify TCR beta CDR3 regions. The TCR CDR3 first-round RT-PCR relied on the HTBI primer set. Each CDR3 protein is one row after TCRdb ran MiXCR on the multiplex PCR reads. Of 750,000 to 900,000 distinct CDR3 sequences listed, over 35% are singletons.

The sample was blood. The clonotype was recovered from a man between 18 and 35 years old with Graves' hyperthyroidism. V gene TRBV29-1 combines with J gene TRBJ1-3; D uncertain. The CDR3 DNA follows: TGCAGCTTGGGAAGGGATTGGAACACCATATATTTT. It encodes CSLGRDWNTIYF.